Below, one TCR beta chain is given with its context. There is no known antigen for this receptor. Within one base of it there is no much larger clone, and no base qualities were kept. The CDR3 sequence holds 14 residues, the cysteine and phenylalanine included. Left in the record is the CDR3 DNA by itself, 42 bases read in frame from the first base. CDR1 and CDR2, per the germline V gene, are MDHEN and SYDVKM. V is reduced by 8 bases and J by 2 bases, leaving a spacing of 13 bases between them. The collaborating institutions used their own protocols to collect whole blood in K2EDTA tubes. For TCRbeta analysis, collaborators shipped samples as frozen whole blood, isolated PBMCs, or DNA extracted from either of those sample types. These data come from a study of blood T cell repertoires in COVID-19 (dated by TCRdb to 2020 to 2021). With respect to the entire study: The collaborator samples originated in the United States, Italy and Spain and spanned the acute and convalescent phases of COVID-19. The material from the prospective study consisted of cDNA or gDNA derived from T cells, B-cell-depleted T cells, or PBMCs. Deeply sampled blood TCRbeta repertoires from subjects exposed to, actively infected with, or recovered from COVID-19 were included in the dataset. The repertoires were released in a freely available public database intended as a resource for research on the immune response to SARS-CoV-2. The samples were drawn from two sources: the first 160 participants of the ongoing ImmuneRACE study, and 950 to 1,500 subjects contributed by 6 global collaborators. Sample metadata almost always included a de-identified subject ID, COVID-19 status, age in years and sex. HLA class I and class II types, where available, came from metadata supplied by the sample provider rather than from assay-based typing. Beyond this particular receptor, the publication reports: The amount of clinical and demographic metadata varied by source and participant and was provided uncurated.

The immunoSEQ Assay, a bias-controlled multiplex PCR, was used to amplify TCRbeta CDR3 regions from genomic DNA. The source study handled its data this way. The number of nucleated cells in each sample was estimated from the amplification of reference gene primers within the assay. To quantify the absolute abundance of each unique TCRbeta CDR3 rearrangement, sequence reads were collapsed and filtered. For each sample, productive Simpson clonality was calculated as the square root of Simpson's diversity index over productive rearrangements. In TCRdb, the immuneACCESS table is reduced to in-frame sequences with V and J assigned. These tables do not hold every clone; where another copy was compared, an unresolved V gene accounts for under half, and the others remain unexplained. Clone size and V and J calls were adopted from that table, with D and trimming inferred from the DNA. This sample is represented by under 200,000 clones; approximately 91% of them were singletons. The leading ten clones occupy roughly 2.2% of the sample.

This receptor chain uses TRBV28 and TRBJ1-5, with the identity of the D gene unclear. This receptor was taken from a man between 65 and 85 years old with active or convalescent COVID-19. Material: peripheral blood. The DNA sequence is given as TGTGCCAGCGGTCGGAGTGTTGGCAATCAGCCCCAGCATTTT. This is translated as CASGRSVGNQPQHF.